This TCR beta chain was recorded in a study of cytomegalovirus exposure and HLA in healthy donors. Study findings and constraints: In a later analysis, DRB1 alleles had the most associated TCRs; HLA-C alleles the fewest. Cytomegalovirus status was reportedly diagnosed by the classifier with high specificity and sensitivity. Roughly even sequencing depth across donors was the assumption behind the presence/absence analyses.

With respect to this clone: Its antigen is not known.

CDR1 and CDR2 from the germline V gene are SGHTA and FQGNSA. This CDR3 has 16 residues. Trimming cost V 2 bases and J 4 bases; bases outside gene matches: 7. 13 Jbeta primers and 60 Vbeta primers were used for the PCR. Clones were read by immunoSEQ multiplex PCR, and TCRdb kept only the in-frame ones, dropping some. This sample has approximately 79,000 clones; 74% occur once, and the top ten carry about 9.1%. Specimen: PBMCs. The source of this sequence is a man aged 40-55 years in good health and CMV-seropositive. The V call is TRBV7-2, the J call TRBJ2-1, with 8 positions matching TRBD2. CDR3 DNA: TGTGCCAGCAGCTTACGTACTAGCGGACTGTACAATGAGCAGTTCTTC. Its translation: CASSLRTSGLYNEQFF.